A single sample gave rise to the 8 T cell receptor beta chains below, sequenced in a study of neurological immune-mediated disorders. Time point meaning: longitudinal time-point 3. TCRdb recomputed calls from the 5' RACE reads with MiXCR, one row per CDR3 protein. Of roughly 53,000 distinct CDR3 sequences in the sample, 7% to 9% were seen once. What was sequenced was PBMCs. These receptor sequences come from a woman in her thirties or forties in good health.

This clonotype was seen at least ten times. The chain links TRBV7-2 to TRBJ1-6; D perhaps matches TRBD1 (6 bases). From germline, CDR1 is SGHTA and CDR2 FQGNSA. Trimming shortened V by 5 bases and J by 9 bases, and 14 bases separated the two germline ends. This CDR3 region has 14 residues. The CDR3, as DNA: TGTGCCAGCAGCCCTCGGGGGGGGCCTTCACCCCTCCACTTT. It codes for CASSPRGGPSPLHF.

This clonotype was counted ten times or more. The chain links TRBV13 to TRBJ1-3, with a possible D match to TRBD1 (5 bases). Trimming removed 5 bases at V and 4 bases at J, with 21 bases between. Germline-derived CDR1 and CDR2 are PRHDT and FYEKMQ (reference sequence). There are 17 residues in the CDR3. CDR3 amino acids: CASSLGPLKPRGNTIYF. The CDR3 nucleotides are TGTGCCAGCAGCCTGGGGCCCCTTAAACCCAGAGGAAACACCATATATTTT.

With regard to this clonotype: The CDR3 ends on some other residue instead of the conserved phenylalanine or tryptophan, so this is likely a read error. This sequence joins TRBV5-6 and TRBJ1-2; possibly TRBD1 for D (5 bases). V was cut by 3 bases and J by 6 bases, with 12 bases left in between. The germline V gene encodes CDR1 SGHDT and CDR2 YYEEEE. CDR3 size: 13 residues. CDR3 nucleotides: TGTGCCAGCAGCTGGGCTGGGGCGAATGGCTACACCTAC. Translating gives CASSWAGANGYTY.

This clonotype was seen a few times. The chain links TRBV7-9 to TRBJ1-2, with 7 bases aligning to TRBD1. This CDR3 is 16 amino acids long. Germline trimming cut 6 bases from V and 5 bases from J; bases unmatched to any gene: 15. The germline gives CDR1 SEHNR, CDR2 FQNEAQ (reference sequence). The CDR3 is CASRKTGDRDEYGYTF. Written as DNA, the CDR3 is TGTGCCAGCAGAAAAACGGGAGACAGGGACGAGTATGGCTACACCTTC.

The sample holds many counts of this clonotype. The chain has TRBV5-6 and TRBJ1-4, with 8 bases lining up with TRBD1. Germline assignment: CDR1 SGHDT and CDR2 YYEEEE. CDR3 length: 14 residues. Unmatched junction bases numbered 4, after V lost 2 bases and J lost 7 bases. The CDR3 region has the DNA TGTGCCAGCAGCTTCGGACAGGGCAGTGAAAAACTGTTTTTT. Translation: CASSFGQGSEKLFF. Filled out from reference TRBV5-6 and TRBJ1-4, the complete variable domain reads DAGVTQSPTHLIKTRGQQVTLRCSPKSGHDTVSWYQQALGQGPQFIFQYYEEEERQRGNFPDRFSGHQFPNYSSELNVNALLLGDSALYLCASSFGQGSEKLFFGSGTQLSVL.

This clonotype was counted ten times or more. The chain employs TRBV12-3 or TRBV12-4 and TRBJ2-1, with D possibly TRBD2 on 6 matching bases. The CDR3 runs 13 residues. Trimming shortened V by 7 bases and J by 3 bases, and 10 bases separated the two germline ends. The CDR3 is CASTKTSYNEQFF. In DNA form, the CDR3 reads TGTGCCAGCACCAAGACTAGCTACAATGAGCAGTTCTTC.

In its sample, this clonotype was seen a few times. The chain uses TRBV29-1 and TRBJ2-7, with 7 bases that match TRBD2. CDR3 length: 13 residues. CDR1 and CDR2 from the germline V gene are SQVTM and ANQGSEA. V lost 6 bases and J lost 4; bases outside the gene matches: 9. The CDR3 reads CSVTRGRGYEQYF. The CDR3 coding sequence is TGCAGCGTAACCCGCGGGAGAGGGTACGAGCAGTACTTC.

This clonotype was counted ten times or more. The CDR3 nucleotides read TGCAGTGCTAGGGGCACTGAAGCTTTCTTT. It specifies CSARGTEAFF. This rearrangement joins TRBV20-1 to TRBJ1-1; D unclear. Trimming took 3 bases from V and 4 from J, leaving 3 bases between them. Germline CDR1 and CDR2: DFQATT and SNEGSKA (reference sequence). The CDR3 length is 10 residues.